This T cell receptor beta chain was sequenced in a study of cytomegalovirus exposure and HLA in healthy donors. Broader study findings: It has been reported that TCR beta sequences accurately predicted the HLA-A and HLA-B alleles of most subjects.

A word on this clone: Its antigen is not identified.

This PCR relied on a set of 60 Vbeta primers and 13 Jbeta primers. TCRdb's table, derived via immunoSEQ multiplex PCR, lists solely in-frame clones and lacks some. The data show 130,000 or so clones, less than 85% seen once. From germline, CDR1 is SGHRS and CDR2 YFSETQ. The length of the CDR3 is 15 residues. This receptor was obtained from a middle-aged man in good health and CMV-seronegative. The sample was PBMCs. The chain is built from TRBV5-1 and TRBJ2-5, with D possibly matching TRBD1 (6 bases). Judging by the DNA end, TRBJ2-7 fits better; the J call may be wrong. The CDR3 loop is CASSLAGGRGYEQYF. The CDR3 DNA follows: TGCGCCAGCAGCTTGGCCGGAGGCAGGGGTTACGAGCAGTACTTC.